One and the same sample provided the 14 T cell receptor beta chains below, sequenced in a study of CD8+ T cells in alopecia areata. The treatment was: oral pan-JAK inhibitor, 5-10 mg twice daily. Extraction and reverse transcription of RNA yielded cDNA as the sequencing template. Produced via immunoSEQ multiplex PCR; TCRdb's table is partial and in-frame only. Of some 200,000 clones in the sample, 50% to 60% are singletons; the top ten hold about 3%. The specimen comprised CD4+ T cells sorted from blood, sampled at week 4, from a patient treated with tofacitinib. These receptors all come from a human donor with alopecia areata.

V and J are TRBV5-1 and TRBJ2-6; a possible D gene is TRBD1 (5 bases). V was clipped by 0 bases and J by 6 bases, with 10 bases between them. The CDR3 runs to 15 residues. Germline CDR1 reads SGHRS; CDR2 reads YFSETQ. CDR3 region: CASSLEARVANVLTF. CDR3 DNA sequence: TGCGCCAGCAGCTTGGAAGCCAGGGTGGCCAACGTCCTGACTTTC.

This clone was seen once. V is TRBV29-1 and J is TRBJ1-2; 7 bases map to TRBD1. With V trimmed by 7 bases and J by 4 bases, 9 bases remained unmatched. The CDR3 sequence is 13 residues long. Germline-derived CDR1 and CDR2 are SQVTM and ANQGSEA. In nucleotides, the CDR3 is TGCAGCGGGGGGGACAGAAGACGCTATGGCTACACCTTC. Translated: CSGGDRRRYGYTF.

This clone has only a few counts. This rearrangement joins TRBV4-1 to TRBJ1-5, with 8 bases that match TRBD1. The CDR3 has 16 amino acids. In germline, CDR1 is MGHRA, CDR2 YSYEKL. V lost 1 base to trimming and J lost 1 base; unmatched junction nucleotides: 3. CDR3 in amino acids: CASSQVDRGSNQPQHF. The CDR3 nucleotides read TGCGCCAGCAGCCAAGTCGACAGGGGCAGCAATCAGCCCCAGCATTTT.

The chain links TRBV7-2 to TRBJ1-6, with TRBD1 matching 7 bases. V shed 6 bases and J 13 bases; nucleotides not matched to a gene: 12. The length of the CDR3 is 14 residues. Germline CDR1 and CDR2: SGHTA and FQGNSA. DNA of the CDR3: TGTGCCAGCAGTTTCAACCCAACAGGGGATCCCCTCCACTTT. Amino acids: CASSFNPTGDPLHF.

This clone showed up many times. J is TRBJ2-1 and V is TRBV4-1; D possibly matches TRBD1 or TRBD2 (6 bases each). The germline V and J ends were trimmed by 0 bases and 4 bases, with 13 bases remaining between them. CDR3 length: 16 residues. Per the germline V gene, CDR1 is MGHRA and CDR2 is YSYEKL. CDR3 region: CASSQDVGGVYNEQFF. CDR3 nucleotides: TGCGCCAGCAGCCAAGACGTCGGGGGCGTATACAATGAGCAGTTCTTC.

The chain employs TRBV30 and TRBJ1-1; D gene ambiguous. Trimming removed 4 bases from V and 3 bases from J, with 12 bases in between. The CDR3 is made up of 13 amino acids. CDR1 and CDR2 (germline): GTSNPN, SVGIG (reference sequence). The CDR3 coding sequence is TGTGCCTGGACCGTAAGCCCCCACACTGAAGCTTTCTTT. This codes for CAWTVSPHTEAFF.

The chain combines TRBV15 with TRBJ2-7; 9 bases match TRBD1. The V and J ends lost 1 base and 2 bases, in that order; junction bases with no gene match: 6. The V gene's germline CDR1 is LNHNV and CDR2 YYDKDF (reference sequence). This CDR3 has 16 residues. For the CDR3, the DNA is TGTGCCACCAGCAGAGTTTCGGGACAGGGTCCCTACGAGCAGTACTTC. As protein: CATSRVSGQGPYEQYF.

In this sample, this clone turned up a few times. The chain uses TRBV6-5 and TRBJ2-3, with TRBD2 matching over 8 bases. Germline lookup yields CDR1 MNHEY and CDR2 SVGAGI. The trim removed 2 bases at V and 3 bases at J, leaving 4 bases unmatched. This CDR3 has 15 amino acids. CDR3 sequence reads: CASSYRAGGTDTQYF. CDR3 bases: TGTGCCAGCAGTTACCGGGCGGGGGGAACAGATACGCAGTATTTT.

J is TRBJ2-1 and V is TRBV10-3; D tentatively reads TRBD1 or TRBD2 (6 bases each). Trimming took 8 bases from V and 7 from J, leaving 18 bases between them. The CDR3 contains 14 residues. Germline V gene data show CDR1 as ENHRY and CDR2 as SYGVKD. The CDR3 DNA reads as TGTGCCATCGGACCCGAGAGGGGGGTGAATGAGCAGTTCTTC. Its translation: CAIGPERGVNEQFF.

The rearrangement joins TRBV7-6 to TRBJ2-7; 8 bases are shared with TRBD1. Germline values: CDR1 SGHVS, CDR2 FNYEAQ. CDR3 length: 14 amino acids. The V gene end was trimmed by 0 bases and the J gene end by 7 bases; junction bases not matched to a gene: 5. The chain's CDR3 is CASSLADRVGEQYF. CDR3 in DNA: TGTGCCAGCAGCTTAGCGGACAGGGTGGGGGAGCAGTACTTC. Supplemented by reference TRBV7-6 and TRBJ2-7, the full variable domain reads GAGVSQSPRYKVTKRGQDVALRCDPISGHVSLYWYRQALGQGPEFLTYFNYEAQQDKSGLPNDRFSAERPEGSISTLTIQRTEQRDSAMYRCASSLADRVGEQYFGPGTRLTVT.

The sample holds a few counts of this clone. The chain couples TRBV28 to TRBJ1-5; D might be TRBD1 (5 bases). The germline V gene has CDR1 MDHEN and CDR2 SYDVKM. Trimming removed 3 bases at V and 9 bases at J, with 18 bases between. The CDR3 length is 15 residues. CDR3 protein: CASSFSPGSLGPQHF. The CDR3 DNA is TGTGCCAGCAGTTTTTCCCCAGGGTCATTGGGGCCCCAGCATTTT.

V gene TRBV4-1 combines with J gene TRBJ2-7; the D call may be TRBD1 or TRBD2 (6 bases each). Germline-derived CDR1 and CDR2 are MGHRA and YSYEKL. The V end was cut by 3 bases, the J end by 4 bases, with 13 bases between. The CDR3 runs 14 residues. CDR3 protein: CASSHTGAGYEQYF. In DNA, the CDR3 is TGCGCCAGCAGCCATACGGGGGCAGGGTACGAGCAGTACTTC.

V gene TRBV6-5 combines with J gene TRBJ2-1; D uncertain. Trimming took off 4 bases at V and 9 bases at J, with 7 bases between the two ends. The CDR3 extends over 11 amino acids. Germline V gene lookup returns CDR1 MNHEY and CDR2 SVGAGI. In DNA form, the CDR3 reads TGTGCCAGCAGTTTGGCGGCTGAGCAGTTCTTC. Encoded protein: CASSLAAEQFF.

The chain joins TRBV20-1 to TRBJ2-5; no reliable D call. The length of the CDR3 is 11 residues. V shed 6 bases and J shed 2 bases, with 7 bases lying between them. The germline CDR1 and CDR2 sequences are DFQATT and SNEGSKA (reference sequence). CDR3 residues: CSATPQETQYF. The CDR3 nucleotides read TGCAGTGCAACTCCACAAGAGACCCAGTACTTC.